Given below is one T cell receptor (beta chain) in context. This clone was found a few times. The antigen it binds to is not known. No much larger clone exists at a distance of one base, and base qualities are not known. Looking up the germline V gene yields CDR1 SGDLS and CDR2 YYNGEE. V drops 4 bases and J drops 6 bases, leaving 7 bases in between. CDR3 length: 11 amino acids, cysteine to phenylalanine. Just the 33-base CDR3 DNA is kept, in frame starting at base 1. All of the isolated RNA was reverse transcribed with the High Capacity cDNA Reverse Transcription Kit, so expressed TCRB transcripts were sequenced. Deep immunoSEQ sequencing was performed on naive, central memory and regulatory T cell samples, with an average of around 3.5 million total reads per sample. Sorted cells were lysed in RLT buffer and RNA was extracted with DNase-treated RNeasy Micro or Mini kits, depending on cell number. To prevent cross-contamination, every cell subset was processed on its own, while patient and healthy donor samples were processed together. TCRB sequences were amplified from cDNA with the immunoSEQ multiplex PCR, producing 87-bp fragments spanning the CDR3 region. Sequencing of the amplicons was done on the Illumina HiSeq platform. Processing in the source paper ran as follows. Synthetic template baselines were used to correct PCR bias computationally, reads within Hamming distance 2 were collapsed together, and singletons that could not be merged were discarded. Reads were aligned against IMGT so that V, D and J genes, CDR3 length and insertions or deletions at six rearrangement sites could be assigned. Within each subset, clonotype counts were normalized to sorted cell number, after which true diversity and Gini coefficients were computed with the tcR R package. Repertoire sharing was quantified using the overlap coefficient calculated on TCRB nucleotide sequences. As a proxy for the pre-selection repertoire, out-of-frame TCRB sequences from naive cells were analyzed. Sourced from immuneACCESS, this table was stored by TCRdb with only in-frame sequences that have V and J called. A share of the clones is absent; for the studies checked, an unresolved V gene accounts for under half, and the remainder has no known explanation. From that table come the V and J calls and clone size; the DNA was used to work out D and trimming. In this sample the table shows a few hundred thousand clones, about 15% of which occur a single time. About 0.034% of the sample lies in the top ten.

The data belong to a study of beta chain features in type 1 diabetes (dated by TCRdb to the late 2010s). For the wider study: No differences in mean age, gender distribution, total cell number or subset yield were found between patients and healthy donors. Across all samples, roughly 110,000,000 sorted cells were examined, and cell number per subset correlated strongly with RNA yield. The study compared the TCRB repertoires of sorted circulating CD4+ T cell subsets in recently diagnosed type 1 diabetes patients with those in matched healthy donors. Naive and central memory subsets were obtained from all 28 donors, but regulatory and stem cell-like memory subsets were isolated from only 8 patients and 8 healthy donors.

A single peripheral blood draw of approximately 120 mL on average was collected from each donor into heparinised tubes. A BD FACSAria II was used to sort naive, central memory, regulatory and stem cell-like memory CD4+ T cells with a panel that included CD45RO, CCR7, CD25, CD127, CD95 and CD27. Purity was above 95% for every sorted population. PBMCs were separated immediately by Lymphoprep density gradient centrifugation and were stained directly, without being cultured. So that batch effects would be minimized, each experiment stained and sorted samples in pairs, pairing one healthy donor with one patient. General conclusions and limits of the study: Shorter templates might have been favored by PCR, but patient and control samples were amplified and corrected together, so both groups would have been affected equally by any skew. A moderate but significant shortening of TCRB CDR3 length was observed in type 1 diabetes patients in all four CD4+ subsets. At VDJ recombination sites, patients with type 1 diabetes made fewer insertions and deleted more nucleotides, a pattern implying thymic rearrangement abnormalities. Naive, central memory and regulatory TCRB repertoires appeared to be more alike among patients than among healthy donors. Because cDNA was sequenced instead of genomic DNA, activated cells with high expression could be over-represented, although the groups did not differ in activation or CD3 levels. Because the HLA sub-analyses included only small numbers of individuals, any influence of HLA type on TCRB rearrangement was left unresolved.

The chain is assembled from TRBV9 and TRBJ1-2, with no reliable assignment of the D segment. The material sequenced was naive CD4+ T cells from blood. This sample's cell subset or site label indicates: true naive CD4+ T cells. This sequence originates from a man aged 25 to 40 in good health. The DNA reads as follows: TGTGCCAGCAGCAGGGAGGATGGCTACACCTTC. Its translation is CASSREDGYTF.